This T cell receptor (beta chain) was recorded in a study of OX40 agonist ivuxolimab in advanced cancers. Study in general: In this trial design, patients received ivuxolimab intravenously at 0.01 to 10 mg/kg every 2 weeks.

The data were produced by immunoSEQ multiplex PCR, yet TCRdb's version contains in-frame clones alone and is incomplete. The sample consists of over 20,000 clones, approximately 85% of them appearing once. The germline V gene encodes CDR1 SGHDN and CDR2 FVKESK. The trim removed 1 base at V and 4 bases at J, leaving 3 bases unmatched. This CDR3 contains 16 residues. The chain recombines TRBV14 with TRBJ2-1; the match to TRBD2 covers 11 bases. The sequence derives from an adult with an advanced solid tumor such as melanoma, head and neck, liver or kidney cancer. This material consisted of CD4+ or CD8+ T cells sorted from blood, taken in a trial of the OX40 agonist ivuxolimab. The CDR3 DNA reads TGTGCCAGCAGCCAAGGGGTAGCGGGAGGGTACAATGAGCAGTTCTTC. As protein: CASSQGVAGGYNEQFF. The variable domain in full, with the rest retrieved from reference TRBV14 and TRBJ2-1, is EAGVTQFPSHSVIEKGQTVTLRCDPISGHDNLYWYRRVMGKEIKFLLHFVKESKQDESGMPNNRFLAERTGGTYSTLKVQPAELEDSGVYFCASSQGVAGGYNEQFFGPGTRLTVL.